Given below is one TCR beta chain in context. These data come from a study of patients and donors after allogeneic stem cell transplantation. TCRdb processed the RT-PCR reads anew with MiXCR; each CDR3 protein has one entry. The repertoire holds 390,000 or so distinct CDR3 sequences, roughly 17% seen once, with roughly 7% in the top ten. This sequence originates from a human donor who was either an allogeneic HSCT recipient or a stem cell or donor lymphocyte infusion donor (not recorded which). It is not recorded whose cells these are; they may come from a transplant donor. The sample comprised blood, either unsorted or a sorted T cell fraction (not recorded which).

CDR3 bases: TGCGCCAGCAGCCAAGACAGGCAGGTAACCCAGTACTTC. As protein: CASSQDRQVTQYF. This sequence joins TRBV4-1 and TRBJ2-5, with unresolved D. V shed 0 bases and J shed 8 bases, with 10 bases lying between them. Germline CDR1 is MGHRA and CDR2 is YSYEKL. CDR3 length equals 13 residues.